This TCR beta chain was retrieved from a study of somatic mutations in cytotoxic T cells in rheumatoid arthritis. Germline loops: CDR1 KGHSH, CDR2 LQKENI. The CDR3 covers 15 residues. V was pared by 5 bases and J by 4 bases, with 6 bases of the junction left unmatched. Measured with immunoSEQ multiplex PCR; TCRdb has only the in-frame clones, and not every one. The sample records 9,000 to 15,000 clones, over 70% being singletons. This rearrangement joins TRBV18 to TRBJ2-3, with TRBD2 identical over 10 bases. The TCR comes from a man in his 70s in good health. The sample taken for sequencing was CD8+ T cells sorted from blood. As DNA, the CDR3 is TGTGCCAGCTCAACAGGGACTAGCGTGCCAGATACGCAGTATTTT. Translation: CASSTGTSVPDTQYF.